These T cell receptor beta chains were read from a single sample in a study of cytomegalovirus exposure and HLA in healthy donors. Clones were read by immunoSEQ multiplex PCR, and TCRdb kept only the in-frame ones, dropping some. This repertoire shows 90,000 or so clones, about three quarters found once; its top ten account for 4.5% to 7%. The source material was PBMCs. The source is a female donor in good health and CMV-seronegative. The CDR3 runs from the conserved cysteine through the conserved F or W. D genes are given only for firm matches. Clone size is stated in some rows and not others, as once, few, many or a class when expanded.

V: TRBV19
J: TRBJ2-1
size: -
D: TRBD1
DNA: TGTGCCAGTAGTACCCGGACAGGGAGCTCCTACAATGAGCAGTTCTTC
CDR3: CASSTRTGSSYNEQFF

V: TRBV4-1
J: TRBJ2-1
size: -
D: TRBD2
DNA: TGCGCCAGCAGCTTACCTCCGGGACTAGCGGGGGGAAATGAGCAGTTCTTC
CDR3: CASSLPPGLAGGNEQFF

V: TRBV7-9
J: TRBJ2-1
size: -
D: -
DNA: TGTGCCAGCAGCTTAGGGGAGCGTCAGTTCTTC
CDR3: CASSLGERQFF

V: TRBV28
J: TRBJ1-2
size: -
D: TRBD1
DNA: TGTGCCAGCAGGCCCCGGGACAGGACGGCGGAGGGCTACACCTTC
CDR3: CASRPRDRTAEGYTF

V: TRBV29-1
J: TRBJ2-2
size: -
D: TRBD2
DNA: TGCAGCGGGGGGGGCGGGGAGCTGTTTTTT
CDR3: CSGGGGELFF

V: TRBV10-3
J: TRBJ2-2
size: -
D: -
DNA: TGTGCCACCCATGACACCGGGGAGCTGTTTTTT
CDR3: CATHDTGELFF

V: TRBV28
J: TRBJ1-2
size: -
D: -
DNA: TGTGCCAGCAGACCCGACTCCTACGGCTACACCTTC
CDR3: CASRPDSYGYTF

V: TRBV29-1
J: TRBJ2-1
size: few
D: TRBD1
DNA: TGCAGCGTTCGACAGGGGGATGGGATAGATGAGCAGTTCTTC
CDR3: CSVRQGDGIDEQFF

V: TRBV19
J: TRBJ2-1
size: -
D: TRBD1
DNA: TGTGCCAGTAGCTCGGCCGGGACAGGGAACAATGAGCAGTTCTTC
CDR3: CASSSAGTGNNEQFF

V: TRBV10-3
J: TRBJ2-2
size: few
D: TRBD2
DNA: TGTGCCATCAGTGAGTGGCTAGCGGGAGAAGCCGGGGAGCTGTTTTTT
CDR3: CAISEWLAGEAGELFF

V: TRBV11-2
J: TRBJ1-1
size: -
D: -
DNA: TGTGCCAGCAGCAAACAGGATCAGAACACTGAAGCTTTCTTT
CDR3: CASSKQDQNTEAFF

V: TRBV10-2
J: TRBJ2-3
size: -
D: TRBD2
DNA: TGCGCCAGCAGTCAGGGCCATTCTAGCGGGAGGAGCACAGATACGCAGTATTTT
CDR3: CASSQGHSSGRSTDTQYF

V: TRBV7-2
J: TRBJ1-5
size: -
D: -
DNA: TGTGCCAGCAGCTTAGATGGGGGGGGCCGACAGCCCCAGCATTTT
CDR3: CASSLDGGGRQPQHF

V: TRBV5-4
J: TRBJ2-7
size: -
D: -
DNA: TGTGCCAGCAGCTTGGGGTCTGCTAGCTACGAGCAGTACTTC
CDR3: CASSLGSASYEQYF

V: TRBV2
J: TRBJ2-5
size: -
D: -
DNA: TGTGCCAGCAGTGGGACACCTCAAGAGACCCAGTACTTC
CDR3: CASSGTPQETQYF

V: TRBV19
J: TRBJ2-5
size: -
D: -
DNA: TGTGCCAGTAGTATAGATCGGGGGGCAGAGACCCAGTACTTC
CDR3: CASSIDRGAETQYF

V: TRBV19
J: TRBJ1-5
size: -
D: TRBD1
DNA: TGTGCCAGTAGTATTGGACAGGGAAATCAGCCCCAGCATTTT
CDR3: CASSIGQGNQPQHF

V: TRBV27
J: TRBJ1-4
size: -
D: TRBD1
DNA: TGTGCCAGCAGTTTCCTGGGACAGGGGGCAACTAATGAAAAACTGTTTTTT
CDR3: CASSFLGQGATNEKLFF

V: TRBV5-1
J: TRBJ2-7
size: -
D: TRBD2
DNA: TGCGCCAGCAGCTTGGCCATAGCGGGGAGGAGCTCCTACGAGCAGTACTTC
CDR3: CASSLAIAGRSSYEQYF

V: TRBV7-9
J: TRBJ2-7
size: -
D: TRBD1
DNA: TGTGCCAGCAGCATACAGGGGTACGAGCAGTACTTC
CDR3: CASSIQGYEQYF

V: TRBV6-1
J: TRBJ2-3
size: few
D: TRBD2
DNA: TGTGCCAGCAGTGATCCTAGGGAGGGGACAGATACGCAGTATTTT
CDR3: CASSDPREGTDTQYF

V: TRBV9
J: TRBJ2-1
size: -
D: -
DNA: TGTGCCAGCAGCGCCGATTCAGGAAGAAGGCGTTATGAGCAGTTCTTC
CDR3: CASSADSGRRRYEQFF

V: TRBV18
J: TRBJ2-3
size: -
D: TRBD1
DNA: TGTGCCAGCTCACCGACAGGGGTTAGCACAGATACGCAGTATTTT
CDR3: CASSPTGVSTDTQYF

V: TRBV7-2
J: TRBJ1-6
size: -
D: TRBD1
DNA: TGTGCCAGCAGCGACAGACAGGGGTTTTCACCCCTCCACTTT
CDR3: CASSDRQGFSPLHF

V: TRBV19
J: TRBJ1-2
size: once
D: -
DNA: TGTGCCAGTAGTATACCCTCCGACAGGAGGAACTACACCTTC
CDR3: CASSIPSDRRNYTF

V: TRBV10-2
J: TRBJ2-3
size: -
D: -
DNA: TGCGCCAGCAGAGCCTTCGCAGATACGCAGTATTTT
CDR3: CASRAFADTQYF

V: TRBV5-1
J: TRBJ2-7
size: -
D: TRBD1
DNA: TGCGCCAGCAGCTTGCAGGGACAGGGTATCCACGAGCAGTACTTC
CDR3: CASSLQGQGIHEQYF

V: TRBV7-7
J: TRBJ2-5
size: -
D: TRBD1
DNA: TGTGCTAGCAGCCGTGACAGGGTCCAAGAGACCCAGTACTTC
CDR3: CASSRDRVQETQYF

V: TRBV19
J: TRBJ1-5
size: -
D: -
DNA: TGTGCCAGTAGGATCACAGGGTTGGTCAATCAGCCCCAGCATTTT
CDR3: CASRITGLVNQPQHF

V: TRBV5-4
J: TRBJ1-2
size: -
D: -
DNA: TGTGCCAGCAGCCCCGCTCCGGGGGTCAGGTATGGCTACACCTTC
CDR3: CASSPAPGVRYGYTF

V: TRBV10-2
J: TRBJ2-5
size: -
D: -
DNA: TGCGCCAGCAGTGATACAGTATGGGAGACCCAGTACTTC
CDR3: CASSDTVWETQYF

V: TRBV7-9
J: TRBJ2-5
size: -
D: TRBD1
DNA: TGTGCCAGCAGCTTACAGGGGGTTGTGGAGACCCAGTACTTC
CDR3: CASSLQGVVETQYF

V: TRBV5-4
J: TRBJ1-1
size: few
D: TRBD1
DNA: TGTGCCAGCAGCTTGGCCCGGGCAGGGGGAACAATGAACACTGAAGCTTTCTTT
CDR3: CASSLARAGGTMNTEAFF

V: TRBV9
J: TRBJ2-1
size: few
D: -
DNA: TGTGCCAGCAGCGTAGAGGGAGTATCTCGGCTTTACAATGAGCAGTTCTTC
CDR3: CASSVEGVSRLYNEQFF

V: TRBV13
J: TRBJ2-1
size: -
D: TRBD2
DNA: TGTGCCAGCATAACGCGAGGGGCTAGCGGCTACAATGAGCAGTTCTTC
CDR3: CASITRGASGYNEQFF

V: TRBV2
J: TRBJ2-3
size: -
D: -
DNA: TGTGCCAGCAGCGGACTGTCTAGCACAGATACGCAGTATTTT
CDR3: CASSGLSSTDTQYF

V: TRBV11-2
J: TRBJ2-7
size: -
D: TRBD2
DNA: TGTGCCAGCAGCTTCTCCCCTAGCGGGACGGGCGAGCAGTACTTC
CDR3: CASSFSPSGTGEQYF

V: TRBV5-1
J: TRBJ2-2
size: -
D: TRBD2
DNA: TGCGCCAGCAGCCTCGGACTAGTACGGACCGGGGAGCTGTTTTTT
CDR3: CASSLGLVRTGELFF

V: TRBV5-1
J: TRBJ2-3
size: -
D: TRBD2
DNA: TGCGCCAGCAGCTTGGGACTAGCGGCAGATACGCAGTATTTT
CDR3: CASSLGLAADTQYF

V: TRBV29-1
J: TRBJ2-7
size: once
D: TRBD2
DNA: TGCAGCGCAAGACTAGCCGGTAAATACGAGCAGTACTTC
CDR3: CSARLAGKYEQYF

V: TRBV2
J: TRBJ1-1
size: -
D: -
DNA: TGTGCCAGCAGTCAAAGTGGGGAGGGCACTGAAGCTTTCTTT
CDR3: CASSQSGEGTEAFF

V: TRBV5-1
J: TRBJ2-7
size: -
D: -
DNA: TGCGCCAGCAGCCCAGGAGAAAGGGGTGAGCAGTACTTC
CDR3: CASSPGERGEQYF

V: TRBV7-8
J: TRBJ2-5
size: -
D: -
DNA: TGTGCCAGCAGCTTAGGGGCAGCCCAAGAGACCCAGTACTTC
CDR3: CASSLGAAQETQYF

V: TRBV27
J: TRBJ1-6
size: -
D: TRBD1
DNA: TGTGCCAGCAGTTTATATACCGGGACAGGGTTTGGTTCACCCCTCCACTTT
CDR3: CASSLYTGTGFGSPLHF

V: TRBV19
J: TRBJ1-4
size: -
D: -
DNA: TGTGCCAGTAGTATTACGCCCCAAGGACACAATGAAAAACTGTTTTTT
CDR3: CASSITPQGHNEKLFF

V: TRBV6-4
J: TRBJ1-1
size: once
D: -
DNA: TGTGCCAGCAGTACGTCAGTGAACACTGAAGCTTTCTTT
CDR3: CASSTSVNTEAFF

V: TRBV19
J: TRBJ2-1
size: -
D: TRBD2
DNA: TGTGCCAGTAGTATAGAAGGGACTACGAAAACCAATGAGCAGTTCTTC
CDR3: CASSIEGTTKTNEQFF

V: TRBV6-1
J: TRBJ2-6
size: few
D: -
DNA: TGTGCCAGCAGTGACAGTGCTAGCTCTGGGGCCAACGTCCTGACTTTC
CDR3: CASSDSASSGANVLTF

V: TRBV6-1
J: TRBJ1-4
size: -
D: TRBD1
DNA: TGTGCCAGCAGTGTTAACAGGGGGCGCGTTACTAATGAAAAACTGTTTTTT
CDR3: CASSVNRGRVTNEKLFF

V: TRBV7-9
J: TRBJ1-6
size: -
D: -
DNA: TGTGCCAGCAGCTTAGCGGTGGCAGCGATGATTAATTCACCCCTCCACTTT
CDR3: CASSLAVAAMINSPLHF

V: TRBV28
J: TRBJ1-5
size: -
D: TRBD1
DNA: TGTGCCAGCAGTTCCGGGACAGGGGTTTTGTCCCAGCATTTT
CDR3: CASSSGTGVLSQHF

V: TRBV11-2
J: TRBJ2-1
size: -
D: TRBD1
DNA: TGTGCCAGCAGCTCGACCAGGGGGCCTTCCCTAGACGAGTTCTTC
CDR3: CASSSTRGPSLDEFF